These 13 T cell receptor beta chains share one sample of origin, sequenced in a study of blood T cell repertoires in COVID-19. Assay: immunoSEQ multiplex PCR; the TCRdb copy retains only in-frame clones and omits some. The table lists 150,000 to 200,000 clones, about 88% of them singletons. Sequenced input: peripheral blood. These receptor sequences come from a man younger than 35 with acute or convalescent COVID-19.

This clone was seen once. V usage is TRBV7-8 and J usage is TRBJ2-7, with 11 bases matching TRBD2. Germline-derived CDR1 and CDR2 are SGHVS and FQNEAQ. Germline trimming cut 7 bases from V and 3 bases from J; bases unmatched to any gene: 8. This CDR3 spans 15 amino acids. Here the CDR3 reads CASTWGGTSGYEQYF. As DNA, the CDR3 is TGTGCCAGCACCTGGGGGGGGACTAGCGGCTACGAGCAGTACTTC.

V gene TRBV2 combines with J gene TRBJ1-5; maybe TRBD1 (6 bases). The germline gives CDR1 SNHLY, CDR2 FYNNEI. The CDR3 has 13 residues. V was trimmed by 6 bases and J by 3 bases, leaving 9 bases between them. This CDR3 is CASRGQFNQPQHF. The CDR3 DNA is TGTGCCAGCAGAGGACAGTTCAATCAGCCCCAGCATTTT.

This clone was seen only once. V gene TRBV7-8 combines with J gene TRBJ1-5; TRBD1 matches at 7 bases. This CDR3 is 16 amino acids long. Germline CDR1 reads SGHVS; CDR2 reads FQNEAQ. V shed 2 bases, J shed 2 bases, and the junction held 6 bases outside the gene matches. CDR3 DNA sequence: TGTGCCAGCAGCTTAATTGCCAGGGGGGGCAATCAGCCCCAGCATTTT. Translation gives CASSLIARGGNQPQHF.

The chain links TRBV6-4 to TRBJ2-1; 12 bases agree with TRBD2. This CDR3 is 15 amino acids long. The trim removed 6 bases at V and 4 bases at J, leaving 4 bases unmatched. Germline assignment: CDR1 MRHNA and CDR2 SNTAGT. The CDR3 loop reads CASSVTSGGYNEQFF. CDR3 in DNA: TGTGCCAGCAGCGTTACTAGCGGGGGGTACAATGAGCAGTTCTTC.

This clone appeared a single time. The chain employs TRBV30 and TRBJ1-1, with a weak D call TRBD1 (5 bases). Germline V CDR1 and CDR2: GTSNPN, SVGIG (reference sequence). The CDR3 has 14 residues. V dropped 0 bases and J dropped 3 bases, with 11 bases sitting between them. The CDR3 DNA reads as TGTGCCTGGAGTGTACCCGACAGCTACACTGAAGCTTTCTTT. This codes for CAWSVPDSYTEAFF.

The genes are TRBV7-6 and TRBJ2-6; TRBD1 matches at 8 bases. V was pared by 10 bases and J by 3 bases, with 8 bases of the junction left unmatched. The length of the CDR3 is 15 residues. Germline V CDR1 and CDR2: SGHVS, FNYEAQ. The CDR3 spells CATLDRVDGANVLTF. DNA for the CDR3: TGTGCCACCCTGGACAGGGTGGATGGGGCCAACGTCCTGACTTTC. The full variable domain, in which reference TRBV7-6 and TRBJ2-6 provide the parts outside the CDR3, is GAGVSQSPRYKVTKRGQDVALRCDPISGHVSLYWYRQALGQGPEFLTYFNYEAQQDKSGLPNDRFSAERPEGSISTLTIQRTEQRDSAMYRCATLDRVDGANVLTFGAGSRLTVL.

This clone was recorded once. J is TRBJ1-3 and V is TRBV7-6; perhaps TRBD1 as D (5 bases). V was pared by 5 bases and J by 0 bases, with 8 bases between. Looked up from germline, CDR1 is SGHVS and CDR2 is FNYEAQ. This CDR3 has 14 residues. This chain's CDR3 is CASSQDNSGNTIYF. CDR3 DNA sequence: TGTGCCAGCAGCCAGGACAACTCTGGAAACACCATATATTTT.

V and J are TRBV6-5 and TRBJ1-1; D gene ambiguous. Trimming removed 2 bases from V and 5 bases from J, with 9 bases in between. The germline V gene has CDR1 MNHEY and CDR2 SVGAGI. This CDR3 contains 13 residues. The CDR3 sequence: CASSYVVRTEAFF. The CDR3 DNA sequence: TGTGCCAGCAGTTACGTAGTTCGGACTGAAGCTTTCTTT.

The CDR3 coding sequence is TGTGCCTGGAGTGTATCGGGGAAGCAGTTCTTC. Encoded protein: CAWSVSGKQFF. The V call is TRBV30, the J call TRBJ2-1; weak D call: TRBD2 (5 bases). The germline V gene encodes CDR1 GTSNPN and CDR2 SVGIG (reference sequence). This CDR3 spans 11 amino acids. Trimming shortened V by 0 bases and J by 11 bases, and 8 bases separated the two germline ends.

The V and J genes are TRBV15 and TRBJ1-2, with a tentative D call TRBD1 (5 bases). CDR1 and CDR2 (germline): LNHNV, YYDKDF (reference sequence). Deletions cut 0 bases from V and 8 bases from J, with 13 bases between. The CDR3 runs to 14 residues. Here the CDR3 reads CATSRDRAAIGYTF. CDR3 nucleotides: TGTGCCACCAGCAGAGACAGGGCCGCTATCGGCTACACCTTC. The whole variable domain, remainder taken from reference TRBV15 and TRBJ1-2, is DAMVIQNPRYQVTQFGKPVTLSCSQTLNHNVMYWYQQKSSQAPKLLFHYYDKDFNNEADTPDNFQSRRPNTSFCFLDIRSPGLGDTAMYLCATSRDRAAIGYTFGSGTRLTVV.

The chain has TRBV19 and TRBJ2-3; 9 nucleotides align to TRBD2. Germline CDR1 reads LNHDA; CDR2 reads SQIVND (reference sequence). This CDR3 has 16 residues. V lost 4 bases and J lost 1; bases outside the gene matches: 6. The chain's CDR3 is CASSTASGAGTDTQYF. The CDR3 DNA reads as TGTGCCAGTAGTACCGCTAGCGGGGCGGGCACAGATACGCAGTATTTT. Together with reference TRBV19 and TRBJ2-3, the CDR3 gives the full variable domain: DGGITQSPKYLFRKEGQNVTLSCEQNLNHDAMYWYRQDPGQGLRLIYYSQIVNDFQKGDIAEGYSVSREKKESFPLTVTSAQKNPTAFYLCASSTASGAGTDTQYFGPGTRLTVL.

V is TRBV19 and J is TRBJ2-1; 7 nucleotides match TRBD2. Germline V CDR1 and CDR2: LNHDA, SQIVND (reference sequence). The CDR3 runs 15 residues. J lost 3 bases, V lost 3 bases, and 5 bases had no gene match. The chain's CDR3 is CASSMASGFYNEQFF. The DNA for the CDR3 is TGTGCCAGTAGTATGGCTAGCGGCTTCTACAATGAGCAGTTCTTC.

The chain combines TRBV30 with TRBJ2-1, with TRBD2 identical over 9 bases. Trimming cost V 3 bases and J 5 bases; bases outside gene matches: 11. CDR1 and CDR2 from the germline V gene are GTSNPN and SVGIG (reference sequence). This CDR3 has 16 amino acids. CDR3 sequence: CAWRGGSGGPDNEQFF. The CDR3 DNA is TGTGCCTGGAGAGGGGGAAGCGGGGGGCCCGACAATGAGCAGTTCTTC.